These 24 T cell receptor beta chains came from one sample sequenced in a study of blood T cell repertoires in COVID-19. Libraries were prepared by immunoSEQ multiplex PCR; TCRdb keeps only in-frame clonotypes and omits some of them. The top ten clones hold 1% to 1.5% of a sample with around 250,000 clones, 88% of them seen once. Sequencing used PBMCs or T cells enriched from blood (not recorded which). The receptors were sampled from a woman aged 40 to 50 with acute COVID-19.

Here the CDR3 DNA reads TGTGCCAGCAGTCCCAGACAGGGGTGGACGGCTGAAGCTTTCTTT. Translated: CASSPRQGWTAEAFF. V is TRBV27 and J is TRBJ1-1; 8 positions agree with TRBD1. Germline CDR1 reads MNHEY; CDR2 reads SMNVEV (reference sequence). The CDR3 runs to 15 residues. V shed 5 bases and J 6 bases; nucleotides not matched to a gene: 11.

This sequence joins TRBV2 and TRBJ1-4; D is unresolved. CDR1 and CDR2 from the germline V gene are SNHLY and FYNNEI. Trimming removed 3 bases at V and 5 bases at J, with 13 bases between. The CDR3 runs to 15 residues. As DNA, the CDR3 is TGTGCCAGCAGTGATCTTGGTCAGATAAATGAAAAACTGTTTTTT. Protein product: CASSDLGQINEKLFF.

The V call is TRBV18, the J call TRBJ2-7; D not resolved. The CDR3 is 14 residues long. The V end was cut by 4 bases, the J end by 3 bases, with 13 bases between. CDR1 is KGHSH, CDR2 LQKENI, per germline. CDR3 protein: CASSHGREDYEQYV. The CDR3 DNA is TGTGCCAGCTCACACGGCAGAGAGGACTACGAGCAGTACGTC.

The V and J genes are TRBV15 and TRBJ1-2; D unclear. V lost 1 base and J 5 bases, leaving 17 bases between the germline ends. Germline CDR1 LNHNV, CDR2 YYDKDF (reference sequence). The CDR3 is 16 residues long. The DNA of the CDR3 is TGTGCCACCAGCAGAGCCGCTCGGGGAGGGCCTTATGGCTACACCTTC. Translation gives CATSRAARGGPYGYTF.

The chain employs TRBV4-1 and TRBJ2-7; 11 nucleotides agree with TRBD2. The junction had 6 bases not matched to a gene; V was cut back by 0 bases and J by 2 bases. The CDR3 has 17 residues. CDR1 is MGHRA, CDR2 YSYEKL, per germline. CDR3 residues: CASSQEGLAGGTYEQYF. The CDR3 DNA reads TGCGCCAGCAGCCAAGAGGGTCTAGCGGGAGGTACCTACGAGCAGTACTTC.

V is TRBV7-9 and J is TRBJ2-1, with TRBD2 identical over 9 bases. J was trimmed by 8 bases and V by 5 bases; bases with no gene match: 7. Per the germline V gene, CDR1 is SEHNR and CDR2 is FQNEAQ (reference sequence). This CDR3 spans 14 amino acids. The CDR3 sequence: CASSPRTSEDEQFF. The CDR3 DNA is TGTGCCAGCAGCCCTAGGACTAGCGAGGATGAGCAGTTCTTC.

V is TRBV10-1 and J is TRBJ2-1, with D perhaps matching TRBD2 (6 bases). Deletions cut 3 bases from V and 8 bases from J, with 14 bases between. CDR1 WNHNN and CDR2 SYGVQD come from the germline V gene (reference sequence). This CDR3 contains 14 residues. CDR3 sequence: CASSDLGERDEQFF. CDR3 sequence (DNA): TGCGCCAGCAGTGACCTCGGGGAGCGGGATGAGCAGTTCTTC.

V gene TRBV19 combines with J gene TRBJ1-2, with D unresolved. The length of the CDR3 is 14 residues. Trimming took off 7 bases at V and 0 bases at J, with 12 bases between the two ends. CDR1 is LNHDA and CDR2 is SQIVND in the germline V gene (reference sequence). The CDR3 bases are TGTGCCAGTAATATCGGCGGGACTAACTATGGCTACACCTTC. It is translated as CASNIGGTNYGYTF.

For the CDR3, the DNA is TGTGCCAGCAGGAGGGAGGGGAGCTCCTACGAGCAGTACTTC. It translates to CASRREGSSYEQYF. The chain combines TRBV27 with TRBJ2-7; 7 nucleotides align to TRBD2. The CDR3 totals 14 residues. Germline loops: CDR1 MNHEY, CDR2 SMNVEV (reference sequence). Trimming removed 6 bases from V and 0 bases from J; junction bases left unmatched: 5.

The chain carries TRBV5-1 and TRBJ1-2; 8 bases are a match to TRBD1. Germline V gives CDR1 SGHRS, CDR2 YFSETQ. The V segment lost 0 bases and the J segment 4 bases; nucleotides outside the gene matches: 5. There are 15 residues in the CDR3. CDR3 coding DNA: TGCGCCAGCAGCTTGGCCGGGACAGGACCCTATGGCTACACCTTC. Protein product: CASSLAGTGPYGYTF.

The chain is built from TRBV7-9 and TRBJ1-2; maybe TRBD1 (5 bases). Germline V gene lookup returns CDR1 SEHNR and CDR2 FQNEAQ (reference sequence). Trimming left V 1 base short and J 8 bases short, with 14 bases between. The CDR3 runs to 14 residues. The CDR3 nucleotides are TGTGCCAGCAGCTTAGATGGTGGGGCGGGAGGCTACACCTTC. Residues: CASSLDGGAGGYTF.

This chain links TRBV5-1 with TRBJ1-6; 9 bases fit TRBD1. CDR1 and CDR2 from the germline V gene are SGHRS and YFSETQ. CDR3 length: 16 residues. V dropped 1 base and J dropped 5; count of bases not matched to a gene: 4. CDR3 region: CASSLRQGENNSPLHF. CDR3 sequence (DNA): TGCGCCAGCAGCTTGAGACAGGGGGAAAATAATTCACCCCTCCACTTT.

The V and J genes are TRBV28 and TRBJ1-5; D unclear. Germline V gene data show CDR1 as MDHEN and CDR2 as SYDVKM. With 5 bases removed from V and 5 bases from J, the gap between germline ends came to 7 bases. The CDR3 is made up of 12 amino acids. Written as DNA, the CDR3 is TGTGCCAGCAGTCCAAATTATCAGCCCCAGCATTTT. This codes for CASSPNYQPQHF.

The rearrangement links TRBV25-1 to TRBJ2-7, with a possible D match to TRBD2 (6 bases). The CDR3 sequence is 15 residues long. Trimming took 3 bases from V and 6 from J, leaving 18 bases between them. Germline V lookup: CDR1 MGHDK, CDR2 SYGVNS. The CDR3 here is CASSDYTMGLAEQYF. CDR3 bases: TGTGCCAGCAGTGATTATACTATGGGACTTGCCGAGCAGTACTTC.

The chain couples TRBV27 to TRBJ1-6, with 8 bases aligning to TRBD1. The CDR3 loop spans 14 amino acids. Unmatched junction bases numbered 4, after V lost 4 bases and J lost 8 bases. Germline assignment: CDR1 MNHEY and CDR2 SMNVEV (reference sequence). CDR3 coding DNA: TGTGCCAGCAGTTATCAGGGGGCAGATTCACCCCTCCACTTT. Translated, it gives CASSYQGADSPLHF.

The chain links TRBV6-5 to TRBJ2-3; D might be TRBD2 (5 bases). V was pared by 2 bases and J by 4 bases, with 7 bases between. This CDR3 has 13 residues. Germline assignment: CDR1 MNHEY and CDR2 SVGAGI. The CDR3 bases are TGTGCCAGCAGTTACGGGAGTCCAGATACGCAGTATTTT. It specifies CASSYGSPDTQYF.

The J gene is TRBJ2-3, the V gene TRBV18; 7 nucleotides agree with TRBD2. Losses at the gene ends were 2 bases for V and 0 bases for J; bases not matched to a gene: 5. CDR3 length equals 16 residues. Germline CDR1 reads KGHSH; CDR2 reads LQKENI. CDR3 amino acids: CASSPWRGGSTDTQYF. CDR3 DNA: TGTGCCAGCTCACCATGGAGGGGAGGGAGCACAGATACGCAGTATTTT.

The rearrangement uses TRBV7-2 and TRBJ1-2; 8 nucleotides align to TRBD1. V was clipped by 8 bases and J by 8 bases; unmatched bases: 16. Germline values: CDR1 SGHTA, CDR2 FQGNSA. The CDR3 is 15 amino acids. The CDR3 DNA reads TGTGCCAGCGGATCCAGGGGGCGGGGAGATGCGGGCTACACCTTC. Translating it yields CASGSRGRGDAGYTF. Filled out from reference TRBV7-2 and TRBJ1-2, the complete variable domain reads GAGVSQSPSNKVTEKGKDVELRCDPISGHTALYWYRQSLGQGLEFLIYFQGNSAPDKSGLPSDRFSAERTGGSVSTLTIQRTQQEDSAVYLCASGSRGRGDAGYTFGSGTRLTVV.

The chain employs TRBV27 and TRBJ1-2; 7 nucleotides agree with TRBD1. V was pared by 0 bases and J by 6 bases, with 7 bases of the junction left unmatched. The CDR3 extends over 15 amino acids. The V gene's germline CDR1 is MNHEY and CDR2 SMNVEV (reference sequence). CDR3 sequence reads: CASSLSPVTGNGYTF. CDR3 bases: TGTGCCAGCAGTTTATCACCCGTGACAGGGAATGGCTACACCTTC.

This clone showed up just once. The rearrangement links TRBV2 to TRBJ2-3; the D gene is possibly TRBD1 (7 bases). Between the trimmed V and J ends, which lost 3 bases and 1 base, there was a span of 11 bases. Germline V gene data show CDR1 as SNHLY and CDR2 as FYNNEI. CDR3 size: 15 residues. The CDR3 DNA is TGTGCCAGCAGTGATGGAGGGACAGGCACAGATACGCAGTATTTT. It specifies CASSDGGTGTDTQYF. The complete variable domain, with remaining parts taken from reference TRBV2 and TRBJ2-3, reads EPEVTQTPSHQVTQMGQEVILRCVPISNHLYFYWYRQILGQKVEFLVSFYNNEISEKSEIFDDQFSVERPDGSNFTLKIRSTKLEDSAMYFCASSDGGTGTDTQYFGPGTRLTVL.

This chain connects TRBV10-3 to TRBJ2-6; 7 positions agree with TRBD1. Germline V gene sequence: CDR1 ENHRY, CDR2 SYGVKD. Trimming took 8 bases from V and 2 from J; bases not matched to a gene: 12. This CDR3 is 17 amino acids long. CDR3 loop: CAISPGTEGPGANVLTF. The CDR3, as DNA: TGTGCCATCTCCCCCGGGACAGAGGGTCCTGGGGCCAACGTCCTGACTTTC.

This clone was seen more than once but under ten times. The chain joins TRBV7-8 to TRBJ1-4; possibly TRBD1 for D (5 bases). V lost 1 base to trimming and J lost 8 bases, with 14 bases between them. This CDR3 region has 15 residues. Germline V CDR1 and CDR2: SGHVS, FQNEAQ. For the CDR3, the DNA is TGTGCCAGCAGCTTAGATCGGGGGGAGGCCGAAAAACTGTTTTTT. This translates into CASSLDRGEAEKLFF.

The chain couples TRBV4-3 to TRBJ1-3; D might be TRBD1 (6 bases). V dropped 0 bases and J dropped 4 bases, with 13 bases sitting between them. CDR1 and CDR2 (germline): LGHNA, YSLEER. There are 16 residues in the CDR3. Written as DNA, the CDR3 is TGCGCCAGCAGCCAAGATTGGCAGGGGACAGGAAACACCATATATTTT. The encoded protein is CASSQDWQGTGNTIYF.

The chain employs TRBV11-2 and TRBJ1-1, with D perhaps TRBD1 (6 bases). The CDR3 is 14 residues long. V was shortened by 5 bases and J by 2 bases, with 12 bases between the two germline ends. Per the germline V gene, CDR1 is SGHAT and CDR2 is FQNNGV. The CDR3 sequence is CASSHQGSNTEAFF. CDR3 nucleotide sequence: TGTGCCAGCAGCCACCAGGGGTCAAACACTGAAGCTTTCTTT.